The T cell receptor (beta chain) described here comes from a study of beta chain features in type 1 diabetes. Since all of the isolated RNA was reverse transcribed, expressed TCRB transcripts were what got sequenced. Here immunoSEQ multiplex PCR was the method, and the copy in TCRdb shows in-frame clones only, minus some. Among more than 300,000 clones listed, 8.5% to 10% were seen once. Study findings and constraints: Any HLA effect on TCRB rearrangement was left unresolved by small sub-analyses. People with Type 1 diabetes carried modestly yet significantly shorter TCRB CDR3s in all four CD4+ subsets.

The germline CDR1 and CDR2 sequences are ENHRY and SYGVKD. The CDR3 consists of 13 residues. The sample holds a few counts of this clone. Its antigen is undetermined. The junction does not match germline at one end; this may be a read error. The clonotype comes from a young man with type 1 diabetes. The sample was central memory CD4+ T cells from blood. The chain has TRBV10-3 and TRBJ1-1; perhaps TRBD1 as D (5 bases). The CDR3 here is CASSSQVNTEAFF. Written as DNA, the CDR3 is TGTGCCAGCAGTTCACAGGTGAACACTGAAGCTTTCTTT.